These 14 T cell receptor beta chains originate from one sample sequenced in a study of blood T cells in healthy people across ages. Then a second PCR, running about 6 to 11 cycles, was carried out with a sample-barcoded 5' primer and a J-beta primer mix. TCRdb processed the 5' RACE reads anew with MiXCR; each CDR3 protein has one entry. The sample records 1.5 million or so distinct CDR3 sequences, 42% being singletons. The sample comprised blood. The receptor source for this set is a young woman in good health.

Many counts were recorded for this clonotype. CDR3 loop: CASSPWTSLVNNEQFF. The CDR3 DNA sequence: TGCGCCAGCAGCCCCTGGACTTCCCTGGTAAACAATGAGCAGTTCTTC. The V call is TRBV4-1, the J call TRBJ2-1; possibly TRBD2 for D (5 bases). The CDR3 runs 16 residues. Trimming shortened V by 4 bases and J by 5 bases, and 18 bases separated the two germline ends. Germline V gene sequence: CDR1 MGHRA, CDR2 YSYEKL.

This clonotype was counted a few times. J is TRBJ2-5 and V is TRBV27; TRBD1 agrees at 9 bases. J gave up 11 bases and V 7 bases, and 14 bases lay outside the gene matches. There are 14 residues in the CDR3. Germline V gene sequence: CDR1 MNHEY, CDR2 SMNVEV (reference sequence). Written as DNA, the CDR3 is TGTGCCAGCACCAATGGACAGGGGATCTCGGAGCAGTACTTC. It specifies CASTNGQGISEQYF.

The chain combines TRBV6-6 with TRBJ1-1; perhaps TRBD1 as D (5 bases). V dropped 0 bases and J dropped 5 bases, with 10 bases sitting between them. The length of the CDR3 is 14 residues. Germline V CDR1 and CDR2: MNHNY, SVGAGI (reference sequence). Here the CDR3 DNA reads TGTGCCAGCAGTTACTCGCAGGGAGGGACTGAAGCTTTCTTT. It yields the protein CASSYSQGGTEAFF.

The rearrangement joins TRBV10-3 to TRBJ2-1; 11 bases match TRBD2. Germline V gene data show CDR1 as ENHRY and CDR2 as SYGVKD. The V gene end was trimmed by 4 bases and the J gene end by 11 bases; junction bases not matched to a gene: 4. The CDR3 is made up of 13 amino acids. CDR3 nucleotides: TGTGCCATCAGTGGACTAGCGGGGTCGCAGCAGTTCTTC. Amino acids: CAISGLAGSQQFF.

This clonotype turned up a few times. The genes are TRBV21-1 and TRBJ1-2. TRBV21-1 is shown as a pseudogene. The CDR3 runs to 15 residues. The CDR3 nucleotides read TGTGCCAGCAGCCAAAAGGAGGGAGTGCGGTATGGCTACACCTTC. Translation: CASSQKEGVRYGYTF.

As concerns this clonotype: Mismatch with germline at one junction end may stem from a read error. The chain combines TRBV5-1 with TRBJ2-3, with D maybe TRBD1 (6 bases). CDR3 size: 15 residues. The germline V gene has CDR1 SGHRS and CDR2 YFSETQ. CDR3 DNA sequence: TGCGCCAGCAGCTTGCACAGCAGTCGGACAGCTACGCAGTATTTT. This codes for CASSLHSSRTATQYF.

This clonotype has just a few counts. The CDR3 loop is CSARTLRQIYSNQPQHF. DNA for the CDR3: TGCAGTGCTAGGACCCTCCGACAGATCTATAGCAATCAGCCCCAGCATTTT. This sequence joins TRBV20-1 and TRBJ1-5; D may be TRBD1 (5 bases). V was trimmed by 3 bases and J by 0 bases, leaving 18 bases between them. CDR1 is DFQATT, CDR2 SNEGSKA, per germline (reference sequence). The CDR3 consists of 17 residues.

The chain is built from TRBV4-3 and TRBJ2-1; 8 nucleotides agree with TRBD2. The end of the DNA is better explained by TRBJ2-7, so the J call may be wrong. The germline CDR1 and CDR2 sequences are LGHNA and YSLEER. The CDR3 loop spans 15 amino acids. In DNA form, the CDR3 reads TGCGCCAGCAGCCAACGGGGGGGCCTCTACAATGAGCAGTACTTC. Protein sequence: CASSQRGGLYNEQYF.

This clonotype was picked up many times. V is TRBV6-2 or TRBV6-3 and J is TRBJ1-5, with D uncertain. CDR1 and CDR2 (germline): MNHEY, SVGEGT. The germline V and J ends were trimmed by 6 bases and 0 bases, with 12 bases remaining between them. The CDR3 has 15 residues. The CDR3 sequence: CASRSGRASNQPQHF. CDR3 DNA sequence: TGTGCCAGCAGATCCGGTAGGGCTAGCAATCAGCCCCAGCATTTT.

This sequence joins TRBV5-1 and TRBJ1-2, with D perhaps matching TRBD1 (6 bases). The V and J ends lost 4 bases and 3 bases respectively, with 19 bases between them. The CDR3 runs 16 residues. In germline, CDR1 is SGHRS, CDR2 YFSETQ. This chain's CDR3 is CASSRGAQGSDYGYTF. Written as DNA, the CDR3 is TGCGCCAGCAGCAGAGGCGCCCAGGGGAGCGACTATGGCTACACCTTC.

The chain joins TRBV4-1 to TRBJ2-4; 14 bases map to TRBD2. V lost 5 bases, J lost 0 bases, and 15 bases stayed unmatched. The CDR3 runs to 21 residues. CDR1 is MGHRA and CDR2 is YSYEKL in the germline V gene. The CDR3 is CASSYRLAGGLTSLAKNIQYF. The CDR3 region has the DNA TGCGCCAGCAGCTACCGACTAGCGGGGGGGCTGACGTCGTTAGCCAAAAACATTCAGTACTTC.

This clonotype was seen many times. The rearrangement joins TRBV4-3 to TRBJ1-2; the D gene is possibly TRBD1 (6 bases). The CDR3 loop spans 16 amino acids. V lost 0 bases and J lost 4, with 15 bases in between. Germline lookup yields CDR1 LGHNA and CDR2 YSLEER. The CDR3 DNA follows: TGCGCCAGCAGCCAAGATGGAAGGACAGCCTTCTATGGCTACACCTTC. It encodes CASSQDGRTAFYGYTF.

The chain has TRBV10-3 and TRBJ2-7; D is ambiguous. CDR1 is ENHRY and CDR2 is SYGVKD in the germline V gene. Trimming removed 0 bases at V and 2 bases at J, with 20 bases between. This CDR3 is built from 18 residues. The CDR3: CAISESDSNIRAPYEQYF. CDR3 bases: TGTGCCATCAGTGAGTCCGACTCCAATATTCGCGCCCCCTACGAGCAGTACTTC.

J is TRBJ2-5 and V is TRBV5-5; D might be TRBD1 (5 bases). The V gene lost 2 bases and the J gene lost 5 bases, with 10 bases spanning the gap. CDR1 is SGHKS and CDR2 is YYEKEE in the germline V gene (reference sequence). This CDR3 region has 13 residues. The CDR3 nucleotides are TGTGCCAGCAGCTTAGGTGCAGGGGAGACCCAGTACTTC. This gives the protein CASSLGAGETQYF.